A single sample is the source of the 30 T cell receptor beta chains below, sequenced in a study of Graves' ophthalmopathy and Graves' hyperthyroidism. The sequenced template was RNA, covering the TCR beta CDR3 region. RT-PCR in the first round used HTBI primers; a second-round multiplex PCR followed. TCRdb called the multiplex PCR reads again in MiXCR, with one record for every CDR3 protein. The repertoire holds a few hundred thousand distinct CDR3 sequences, roughly 20% seen once, with 2.5% to 3.5% in the top ten. Material: peripheral blood. These receptors were taken from a woman aged 18-29 years with stable Graves' hyperthyroidism.

This clonotype was seen at least ten times. The chain's CDR3 is CSVEDEGGGESYEQYF. The CDR3 DNA reads as TGCAGCGTTGAAGATGAAGGAGGGGGCGAGTCCTACGAGCAGTACTTC. The chain carries TRBV29-1 and TRBJ2-7; maybe TRBD1 (7 bases). The CDR3 consists of 16 residues. Deletions cut 0 bases from V and 1 base from J, with 16 bases between. CDR1 SQVTM and CDR2 ANQGSEA come from the germline V gene.

This clonotype was recorded many times. The chain recombines TRBV27 with TRBJ1-1; possible D gene TRBD1, 5 bases. The V gene's germline CDR1 is MNHEY and CDR2 SMNVEV (reference sequence). CDR3 length: 14 residues. V was clipped by 1 base and J by 6 bases, with 12 bases between them. CDR3 residues: CASSLWGGFAEAFF. CDR3 DNA sequence: TGTGCCAGCAGTTTATGGGGGGGGTTCGCTGAAGCTTTCTTT.

This clonotype was detected many times. This chain links TRBV20-1 with TRBJ2-7, with TRBD1 as a possible D gene (5 bases). CDR3 length: 14 residues. Germline loops: CDR1 DFQATT, CDR2 SNEGSKA (reference sequence). The V end lost 6 bases, the J end lost 0 bases, and 15 bases lay between the germline ends. Here the CDR3 DNA reads TGCAGTGCAGAACCTACAGGTAGCTCCTACGAGCAGTACTTC. Its translation is CSAEPTGSSYEQYF.

This clonotype was picked up many times. The V call is TRBV3-1, the J call TRBJ1-1; TRBD1 is a possible D gene (5 bases). With 0 bases removed from V and 8 bases from J, the gap between germline ends came to 10 bases. Germline V gives CDR1 LGHDT, CDR2 YNNKEL (reference sequence). The CDR3 is made up of 13 amino acids. The CDR3 protein is CASSQDGTREAFF. The CDR3 DNA reads TGTGCCAGCAGCCAAGACGGGACGAGGGAAGCTTTCTTT.

This rearrangement joins TRBV5-1 to TRBJ2-5; TRBD2 agrees at 9 bases. Germline V gene lookup returns CDR1 SGHRS and CDR2 YFSETQ. The trim removed 4 bases at V and 1 base at J, leaving 14 bases unmatched. The CDR3 length is 18 residues. For the CDR3, the DNA is TGCGCCAGCAGCCCCAGATGGTCTAGCGGGGCGTTCCAAGAGACCCAGTACTTC. Its protein is CASSPRWSSGAFQETQYF. Drawing the rest from reference TRBV5-1 and TRBJ2-5, the complete variable domain is KAGVTQTPRYLIKTRGQQVTLSCSPISGHRSVSWYQQTPGQGLQFLFEYFSETQRNKGNFPGRFSGRQFSNSRSEMNVSTLELGDSALYLCASSPRWSSGAFQETQYFGPGTRLLVL.

This clonotype was picked up many times. The V call is TRBV28, the J call TRBJ2-2; TRBD2 might be the D (6 bases). The CDR3 spans 15 residues. Germline-derived CDR1 and CDR2 are MDHEN and SYDVKM. Trimming left V 3 bases short and J 2 bases short, with 10 bases between. The CDR3 sequence is CASSFGRINTGELFF. The CDR3 nucleotides read TGTGCCAGCAGTTTTGGGAGGATAAACACCGGGGAGCTGTTTTTT.

There are many counts of this clonotype. The rearrangement joins TRBV12-3 or TRBV12-4 to TRBJ1-1; D uncertain. The CDR3 has 15 amino acids. Trimming left V 3 bases short and J 1 base short, with 12 bases between. CDR3 sequence reads: CASSFYRSGNTEAFF. For the CDR3, the DNA is TGTGCCAGCAGTTTTTATAGGTCAGGGAACACTGAAGCTTTCTTT.

The sample holds many counts of this clonotype. This rearrangement joins TRBV7-2 to TRBJ2-5, with D perhaps assigned TRBD1 or TRBD2 (6 bases each). CDR1 is SGHTA and CDR2 is FQGNSA in the germline V gene. Trimming cost V 7 bases and J 2 bases, with 14 bases left between them. The CDR3 has 14 amino acids. As DNA, the CDR3 is TGTGCCAGCACCGAGGGGGGCTTACAAGAGACCCAGTACTTC. Protein product: CASTEGGLQETQYF.

The chain recombines TRBV18 with TRBJ1-2, with a weak D call TRBD1 (5 bases). V gave up 3 bases and J gave up 8 bases, with 16 bases separating them. Germline-derived CDR1 and CDR2 are KGHSH and LQKENI. The CDR3 length is 14 residues. CDR3 region: CASSPGGRAGGYTF. In DNA form, the CDR3 reads TGTGCCAGCTCACCCGGCGGCAGGGCGGGAGGCTACACCTTC.

This clonotype was seen many times. The CDR3 reads CASRGQGFYSNQPQHF. The CDR3 DNA is TGTGCCAGCAGGGGACAGGGATTTTATAGCAATCAGCCCCAGCATTTT. The chain uses TRBV6-1 and TRBJ1-5, with 9 bases matching TRBD1. The CDR3 extends over 16 amino acids. V lost 6 bases and J lost 0; bases outside the gene matches: 6. Germline CDR1 is MNHNS and CDR2 is SASEGT.

The gene calls are TRBV7-9 and TRBJ1-1; unclear D gene. Trimming took 5 bases from V and 4 from J, leaving 11 bases between them. Germline V gives CDR1 SEHNR, CDR2 FQNEAQ (reference sequence). The length of the CDR3 is 13 residues. The CDR3 loop is CASSPGWGTEAFF. The DNA of the CDR3 is TGTGCCAGCAGCCCGGGCTGGGGCACTGAAGCTTTCTTT.

The genes are TRBV6-1 and TRBJ1-1; D is possibly TRBD1 (6 bases). CDR1 MNHNS and CDR2 SASEGT come from the germline V gene. This CDR3 contains 12 residues. V was cut by 5 bases and J by 11 bases, with 15 bases left in between. The CDR3 nucleotides are TGTGCCAGCAGTATCCCACCAGGGGACGCTTTCTTT. It translates to CASSIPPGDAFF.

This clonotype showed up just a few times. This chain links TRBV7-2 with TRBJ2-2; D may be TRBD1 or TRBD2 (5 bases each). CDR3 size: 15 residues. V lost 1 base to trimming and J lost 6 bases, with 12 bases between them. Germline assignment: CDR1 SGHTA and CDR2 FQGNSA. The CDR3 region is CASSLGGAYPGELFF. CDR3 nucleotides: TGTGCCAGCAGCTTAGGAGGGGCTTACCCCGGGGAGCTGTTTTTT.

This clonotype was recorded many times. V is TRBV30 and J is TRBJ2-6, with TRBD1 identical over 7 bases. With V trimmed by 5 bases and J by 4 bases, 5 bases remained unmatched. This CDR3 spans 14 amino acids. Germline V lookup: CDR1 GTSNPN, CDR2 SVGIG (reference sequence). In nucleotides, the CDR3 is TGTGCCTGGGCTACAGGGGCCGGGGCCAACGTCCTGACTTTC. Translated, it gives CAWATGAGANVLTF.

The chain's CDR3 is CASVKGGAKNIQYF. The CDR3 DNA reads TGTGCCAGCGTTAAGGGGGGAGCCAAAAACATTCAGTACTTC. The chain couples TRBV2 to TRBJ2-4; D assignment may be TRBD1 or TRBD2 (6 bases each). Germline assignment: CDR1 SNHLY and CDR2 FYNNEI. CDR3 length: 14 residues. Deletions cut 8 bases from V and 0 bases from J, with 11 bases between.

The chain employs TRBV7-3 and TRBJ2-7, with 10 bases lining up with TRBD1. This CDR3 spans 14 amino acids. V shed 2 bases, J shed 5 bases, and the junction held 3 bases outside the gene matches. The germline V gene encodes CDR1 SGHTA and CDR2 FQGTGA. The CDR3 DNA sequence: TGTGCCAGCAGCTTATCTGGGACAGGGGACGAGCAGTACTTC. Its translation: CASSLSGTGDEQYF.

This clonotype was seen repeatedly, ten times or more. This chain links TRBV12-3 or TRBV12-4 with TRBJ2-7; 10 bases match TRBD1. This CDR3 contains 14 residues. The trim removed 6 bases at V and 6 bases at J, leaving 8 bases unmatched. The CDR3 nucleotides read TGTGCCAGCAGCCGACAGGGGGCCCCCGGCGAGCAGTACTTC. This codes for CASSRQGAPGEQYF.

The chain couples TRBV29-1 to TRBJ2-7; the D is unclear. The V and J ends lost 1 base and 0 bases respectively, with 10 bases between them. Germline V lookup: CDR1 SQVTM, CDR2 ANQGSEA. The CDR3 runs to 14 residues. In nucleotides, the CDR3 is TGCAGCGTTGAAGTGTTCGGCAGCTCCTACGAGCAGTACTTC. Translating gives CSVEVFGSSYEQYF.

The sample holds many counts of this clonotype. The genes are TRBV6-5 and TRBJ2-7; D is ambiguous. CDR1 and CDR2 from the germline V gene are MNHEY and SVGAGI. This CDR3 is built from 12 residues. Trimming shortened V by 0 bases and J by 5 bases, and 5 bases separated the two germline ends. The CDR3 nucleotides are TGTGCCAGCAGTTACTCTGGGGACGAGCAGTACTTC. Amino acid sequence: CASSYSGDEQYF.

For the CDR3, the DNA is TGTGCCAGCAGCTTTCAAGATACGCAGTATTTT. It translates to CASSFQDTQYF. This sequence joins TRBV5-8 and TRBJ2-3, with D uncertain. The CDR3 runs 11 residues. Germline CDR1 reads SGHTS; CDR2 reads YDEGEE. V shed 2 bases and J shed 5 bases, with 3 bases lying between them. Full variable domain (rest looked up from reference TRBV5-8 and TRBJ2-3): EAGVTQSPTHLIKTRGQQATLRCSPISGHTSVYWYQQALGLGLQFLLWYDEGEERNRGNFPPRFSGRQFPNYSSELNVNALELEDSALYLCASSFQDTQYFGPGTRLTVL.

Ten or more counts support this clonotype. Being one base from a much bigger clone, this may be a read error. V gene TRBV20-1 combines with J gene TRBJ1-6, with D possibly matching TRBD1 (6 bases). In germline, CDR1 is DFQATT, CDR2 SNEGSKA (reference sequence). CDR3 length equals 15 residues. The CDR3 protein is CSARDLSGEGSHLHF. The DNA of the CDR3 is TGCAGTGCTAGAGATCTCTCAGGGGAAGGTTCACACCTCCACTTT.

This clonotype turned up a few times. The rearrangement joins TRBV7-3 to TRBJ2-2; TRBD1 or TRBD2 may be the D gene (7 bases each). Trimming cost V 0 bases and J 7 bases, with 12 bases left between them. The CDR3 is 15 amino acids. Germline loops: CDR1 SGHTA, CDR2 FQGTGA. The CDR3 nucleotides are TGTGCCAGCAGCTTAACACAGGGGAGGGTCGGGGAGCTGTTTTTT. It specifies CASSLTQGRVGELFF. Complete variable domain (other parts from reference TRBV7-3 and TRBJ2-2): GAGVSQTPSNKVTEKGKYVELRCDPISGHTALYWYRQSLGQGPEFLIYFQGTGAADDSGLPNDRFFAVRPEGSVSTLKIQRTERGDSAVYLCASSLTQGRVGELFFGEGSRLTVL.

This clonotype was seen ten or more times. The chain couples TRBV4-3 to TRBJ2-5, with a possible D match to TRBD1 (5 bases). Looked up from germline, CDR1 is LGHNA and CDR2 is YSLEER. V was cut by 4 bases and J by 0 bases, with 15 bases left in between. CDR3 size: 16 residues. CDR3 nucleotides: TGCGCCAGCAGCCCTCTACCGGGCAGGGACCAAGAGACCCAGTACTTC. Translation gives CASSPLPGRDQETQYF.

This chain joins TRBV12-3 or TRBV12-4 and TRBJ2-2; 10 positions agree with TRBD1. The junction had 6 bases not matched to a gene; V was cut back by 10 bases and J by 4 bases. This CDR3 is 14 amino acids long. The CDR3 nucleotides are TGTGCCACCAGCCGGGACAGGGGCACCGGGGAGCTGTTTTTT. Translating gives CATSRDRGTGELFF.

This clonotype was detected a few times. The V gene is TRBV20-1, the J gene TRBJ1-6; maybe TRBD1 (6 bases). CDR3 length: 12 residues. Germline V gene data show CDR1 as DFQATT and CDR2 as SNEGSKA (reference sequence). Trimming took 3 bases from V and 7 from J, leaving 7 bases between them. The CDR3, as DNA: TGCAGTGCTAGGGACAGAAATTCACCCCTCCACTTT. This gives the protein CSARDRNSPLHF.

This clonotype has a count of ten or more. The V and J genes are TRBV20-1 and TRBJ1-2, with TRBD1 matching 7 bases. This CDR3 comprises 12 residues. Per the germline V gene, CDR1 is DFQATT and CDR2 is SNEGSKA (reference sequence). The CDR3 loop is CSLGTDGDGYTF. DNA of the CDR3: TGCAGCCTCGGGACAGATGGTGATGGCTACACCTTC.

The chain uses TRBV11-1 and TRBJ1-5; 8 bases are shared with TRBD1. The CDR3 runs to 17 residues. Germline assignment: CDR1 SGHAT and CDR2 FQDESV (reference sequence). V shed 4 bases, J shed 4 bases, and the junction held 12 bases outside the gene matches. This CDR3 reads CASSSDRVGVKNQPQHF. CDR3 DNA sequence: TGTGCCAGCAGCTCGGACAGGGTCGGGGTGAAGAATCAGCCCCAGCATTTT.

This clonotype has at least ten counts. The chain's CDR3 is CASTGRRPLYEQYF. CDR3 bases: TGTGCCAGCACGGGACGTAGGCCTCTCTACGAGCAGTACTTC. V gene TRBV28 combines with J gene TRBJ2-7; D is perhaps TRBD1 or TRBD2 (5 bases each). The CDR3 is 14 residues long. With 7 bases removed from V and 3 bases from J, the gap between germline ends came to 16 bases. The germline V gene has CDR1 MDHEN and CDR2 SYDVKM. Filled out from reference TRBV28 and TRBJ2-7, the complete variable domain reads DVKVTQSSRYLVKRTGEKVFLECVQDMDHENMFWYRQDPGLGLRLIYFSYDVKMKEKGDIPEGYSVSREKKERFSLILESASTNQTSMYLCASTGRRPLYEQYFGPGTRLTVT.

This clonotype was found many times. This rearrangement joins TRBV7-9 to TRBJ1-1, with 7 bases lining up with TRBD1. V shed 5 bases, J shed 0 bases, and the junction held 6 bases outside the gene matches. The CDR3 contains 15 residues. Germline V CDR1 and CDR2: SEHNR, FQNEAQ (reference sequence). For the CDR3, the DNA is TGTGCCAGCAGCATGCGACAGGGCATGAACACTGAAGCTTTCTTT. Its protein product is CASSMRQGMNTEAFF.

This clonotype was seen many times. This chain connects TRBV6-2 or TRBV6-3 to TRBJ1-1; no definite D call. Germline V lookup: CDR1 MNHEY, CDR2 SVGEGT. Trimming removed 0 bases at V and 5 bases at J, with 10 bases between. This CDR3 has 14 amino acids. The CDR3 sequence is CASSYSPGLTEAFF. The CDR3 DNA reads TGTGCCAGCAGTTACTCCCCGGGTTTGACTGAAGCTTTCTTT.